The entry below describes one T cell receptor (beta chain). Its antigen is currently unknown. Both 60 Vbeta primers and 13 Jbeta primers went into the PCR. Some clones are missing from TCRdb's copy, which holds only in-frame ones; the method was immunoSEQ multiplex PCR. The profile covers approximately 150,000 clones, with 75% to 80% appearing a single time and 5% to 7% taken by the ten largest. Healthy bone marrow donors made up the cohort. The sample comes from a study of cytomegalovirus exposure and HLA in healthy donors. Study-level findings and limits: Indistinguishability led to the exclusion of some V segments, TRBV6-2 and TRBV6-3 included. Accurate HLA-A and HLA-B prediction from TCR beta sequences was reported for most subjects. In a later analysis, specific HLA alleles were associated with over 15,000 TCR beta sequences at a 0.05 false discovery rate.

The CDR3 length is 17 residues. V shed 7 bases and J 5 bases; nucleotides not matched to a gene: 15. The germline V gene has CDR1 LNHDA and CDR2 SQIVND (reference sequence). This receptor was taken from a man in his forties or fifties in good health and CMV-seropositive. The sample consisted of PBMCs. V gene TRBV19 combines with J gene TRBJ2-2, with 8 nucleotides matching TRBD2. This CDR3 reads CASTTGGLAGVTGELFF. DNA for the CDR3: TGTGCCAGTACCACGGGGGGGCTAGCGGGCGTTACCGGGGAGCTGTTTTTT.